These 3 T cell receptor beta chains were all obtained from the same sample, sequenced in a study of blood T cell repertoires in COVID-19. Some clones are missing from TCRdb's copy, which holds only in-frame ones; the method was immunoSEQ multiplex PCR. The repertoire holds 51,000 or so clones, under 90% seen once, with around 10% in the top ten. Sequencing was carried out using peripheral blood. These TCRs come from an elderly man with active or convalescent COVID-19.

Only one count was recorded for this clone. V and J are TRBV24-1 and TRBJ1-2, with 7 bases lining up with TRBD1. The V gene end was trimmed by 5 bases and the J gene end by 6 bases; junction bases not matched to a gene: 11. The CDR3 has 15 amino acids. Germline V gene sequence: CDR1 KGHDR, CDR2 SFDVKD. CDR3 protein: CATSANRGIMDGYTF. CDR3 nucleotide sequence: TGTGCCACCAGTGCCAACAGGGGAATCATGGATGGCTACACCTTC.

This clone was recorded a few times. V usage is TRBV7-9 and J usage is TRBJ2-7; no reliable D call. V was cut by 5 bases and J by 3 bases, with 8 bases left in between. Germline V gene sequence: CDR1 SEHNR, CDR2 FQNEAQ (reference sequence). The CDR3 is 12 residues long. In DNA form, the CDR3 reads TGTGCCAGCAGCCCCTCAGGCTACGAGCAGTACTTC. As protein: CASSPSGYEQYF.

V gene TRBV10-3 combines with J gene TRBJ2-7; D unclear. Germline CDR1 reads ENHRY; CDR2 reads SYGVKD. Trimming cost V 10 bases and J 3 bases, with 13 bases left between them. This CDR3 is built from 12 residues. The CDR3 coding sequence is TGTGCCACCAATAGCCCATTCTACGAGCAGTACTTC. This encodes CATNSPFYEQYF.